Below, one TCR beta chain is given with its context. With a J-beta primer mix and a sample-barcoded 5' primer, a second PCR ran roughly 6 to 12 cycles. MiXCR was run by TCRdb on the 5' RACE reads, yielding one entry per CDR3 protein. The table shows about 750,000 distinct CDR3 sequences, with approximately 55% occurring only once. The data were taken from a study of blood T cells in healthy people across ages. Trimming cost V 0 bases and J 3 bases, with 12 bases left between them. Germline CDR1 reads MGHRA; CDR2 reads YSYEKL. CDR3 size: 17 residues. The sequence derives from an older man in good health. This chain links TRBV4-1 with TRBJ1-6, with D unresolved. What was sequenced was blood. The CDR3 nucleotides are TGCGCCAGCAGCCAAGATTCTGGGCCGCGCTATAATTCACCCCTCCACTTT. Its protein product is CASSQDSGPRYNSPLHF.